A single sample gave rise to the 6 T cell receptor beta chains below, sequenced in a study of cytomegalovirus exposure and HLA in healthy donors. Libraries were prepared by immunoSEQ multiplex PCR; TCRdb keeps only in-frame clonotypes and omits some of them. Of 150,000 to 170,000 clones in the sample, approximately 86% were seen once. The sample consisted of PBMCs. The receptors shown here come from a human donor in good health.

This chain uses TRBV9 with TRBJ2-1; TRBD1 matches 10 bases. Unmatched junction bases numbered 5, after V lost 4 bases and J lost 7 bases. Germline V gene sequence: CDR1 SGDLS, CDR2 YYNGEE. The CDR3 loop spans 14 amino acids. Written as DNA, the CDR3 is TGTGCCAGCAGCTCTGGGACAGGGGTGAATGAGCAGTTCTTC. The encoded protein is CASSSGTGVNEQFF. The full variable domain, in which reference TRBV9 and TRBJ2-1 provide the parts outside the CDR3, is DSGVTQTPKHLITATGQRVTLRCSPRSGDLSVYWYQQSLDQGLQFLIQYYNGEERAKGNILERFSAQQFPDLHSELNLSSLELGDSALYFCASSSGTGVNEQFFGPGTRLTVL.

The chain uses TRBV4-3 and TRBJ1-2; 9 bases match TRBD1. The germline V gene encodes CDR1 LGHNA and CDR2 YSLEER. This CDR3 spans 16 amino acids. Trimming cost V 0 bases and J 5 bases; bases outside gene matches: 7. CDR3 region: CASSQDFRDRVYGYTF. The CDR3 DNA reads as TGCGCCAGCAGCCAAGATTTTAGGGACAGGGTTTATGGCTACACCTTC.

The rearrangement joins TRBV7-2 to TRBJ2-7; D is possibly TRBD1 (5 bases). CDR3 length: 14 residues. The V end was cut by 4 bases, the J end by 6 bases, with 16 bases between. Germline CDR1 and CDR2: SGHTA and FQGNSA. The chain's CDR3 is CASSSRGRAVEQYF. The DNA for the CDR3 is TGTGCCAGCAGCTCAAGGGGTAGGGCAGTCGAGCAGTACTTC.

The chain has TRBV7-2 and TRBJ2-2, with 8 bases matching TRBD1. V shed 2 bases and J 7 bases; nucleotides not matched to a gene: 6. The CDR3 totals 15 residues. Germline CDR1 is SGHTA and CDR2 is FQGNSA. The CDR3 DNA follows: TGTGCCAGCAGCTTAAGGCAGGGGGCTATCGGGGAGCTGTTTTTT. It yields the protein CASSLRQGAIGELFF.

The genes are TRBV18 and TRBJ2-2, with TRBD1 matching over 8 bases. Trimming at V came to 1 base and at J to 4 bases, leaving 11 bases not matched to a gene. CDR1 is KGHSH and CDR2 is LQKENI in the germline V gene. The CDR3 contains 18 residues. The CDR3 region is CASSPLQAGTGGTGELFF. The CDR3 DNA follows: TGTGCCAGCTCACCACTTCAGGCCGGGACAGGAGGCACCGGGGAGCTGTTTTTT. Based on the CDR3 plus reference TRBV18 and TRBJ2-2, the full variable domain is NAGVMQNPRHLVRRRGQEARLRCSPMKGHSHVYWYRQLPEEGLKFMVYLQKENIIDESGMPKERFSAEFPKEGPSILRIQQVVRGDSAAYFCASSPLQAGTGGTGELFFGEGSRLTVL.

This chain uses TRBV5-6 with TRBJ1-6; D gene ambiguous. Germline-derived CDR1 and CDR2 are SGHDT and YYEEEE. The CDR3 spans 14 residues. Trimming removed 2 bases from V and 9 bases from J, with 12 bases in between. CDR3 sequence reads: CASSFYRERSPLHF. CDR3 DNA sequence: TGTGCCAGCAGCTTTTATAGGGAGCGTTCACCCCTCCACTTT.